The next 27 T cell receptor beta chains were all read from a single sample in a study of cytomegalovirus exposure and HLA in healthy donors. Primers: 60 Vbeta forward and 13 Jbeta reverse. Some clones are missing from TCRdb's copy, which holds only in-frame ones; the method was immunoSEQ multiplex PCR. Here the sample spans fewer than 150,000 clones, around 77% being singletons. Source material: PBMCs. All receptors derive from a human donor in good health.

The chain has TRBV18 and TRBJ2-3, with 10 bases lining up with TRBD1. V lost 4 bases, J lost 6 bases, and 7 bases stayed unmatched. This CDR3 has 15 residues. CDR1 is KGHSH and CDR2 is LQKENI in the germline V gene. The CDR3, as DNA: TGTGCCAGCTCACGACGGACAGGGGGTTCTGATACGCAGTATTTT. Translating gives CASSRRTGGSDTQYF. Filled out from reference TRBV18 and TRBJ2-3, the complete variable domain reads NAGVMQNPRHLVRRRGQEARLRCSPMKGHSHVYWYRQLPEEGLKFMVYLQKENIIDESGMPKERFSAEFPKEGPSILRIQQVVRGDSAAYFCASSRRTGGSDTQYFGPGTRLTVL.

This chain uses TRBV28 with TRBJ2-5; 9 positions agree with TRBD1. Germline lookup yields CDR1 MDHEN and CDR2 SYDVKM. Unmatched junction bases numbered 3, after V lost 5 bases and J lost 2 bases. The length of the CDR3 is 14 residues. The CDR3 DNA reads as TGTGCCAGCAGTCTTGGGACAGGGCAAGAGACCCAGTACTTC. Translated: CASSLGTGQETQYF.

J is TRBJ2-1 and V is TRBV5-1; tentative D call: TRBD1 (5 bases). The V end lost 0 bases, the J end lost 6 bases, and 10 bases lay between the germline ends. Germline V gene data show CDR1 as SGHRS and CDR2 as YFSETQ. The CDR3 has 14 residues. CDR3 sequence: CASSLGQGFNEQFF. CDR3 DNA: TGCGCCAGCAGCTTGGGCCAGGGTTTCAATGAGCAGTTCTTC.

V and J are TRBV15 and TRBJ1-5; TRBD1 might be the D (5 bases). CDR3 length: 14 amino acids. V was pared by 1 base and J by 4 bases, with 8 bases between. Per germline, CDR1 LNHNV and CDR2 YYDKDF (reference sequence). The CDR3 DNA reads as TGTGCCACCAGCAGAGGGAGGGGTAATCAGCCCCAGCATTTT. Amino acid sequence: CATSRGRGNQPQHF.

The chain carries TRBV14 and TRBJ2-4; TRBD1 agrees at 8 bases. V was clipped by 1 base and J by 5 bases; unmatched bases: 7. Germline CDR1 reads SGHDN; CDR2 reads FVKESK. CDR3 length: 16 amino acids. CDR3 sequence: CASSQASGQAQNIQYF. CDR3 DNA: TGTGCCAGCAGCCAAGCCTCGGGACAGGCCCAAAACATTCAGTACTTC.

The chain uses TRBV19 and TRBJ2-1; 11 bases line up with TRBD2. Trimming at V came to 5 bases and at J to 9 bases, leaving 6 bases not matched to a gene. The CDR3 spans 14 residues. Germline V CDR1 and CDR2: LNHDA, SQIVND (reference sequence). The CDR3 sequence is CASSLLAGDPEQFF. The CDR3 nucleotides are TGTGCCAGTAGTCTACTAGCGGGAGATCCTGAGCAGTTCTTC.

CDR3 sequence: CASSQEGTSGSELFF. Written as DNA, the CDR3 is TGCGCCAGCAGCCAAGAGGGGACTAGCGGGAGTGAGTTGTTCTTC. The chain employs TRBV4-1 and TRBJ2-1; TRBD2 matches at 14 bases. With V trimmed by 0 bases and J by 15 bases, 7 bases remained unmatched. Germline V lookup: CDR1 MGHRA, CDR2 YSYEKL. The CDR3 sequence is 15 residues long.

The chain joins TRBV5-1 to TRBJ2-7; TRBD1 matches 7 bases. This CDR3 spans 15 amino acids. V dropped 4 bases and J dropped 1; count of bases not matched to a gene: 8. Germline CDR1 is SGHRS and CDR2 is YFSETQ. The CDR3 loop reads CASSTGTAFSYEQYF. The DNA of the CDR3 is TGCGCCAGCAGCACCGGGACAGCGTTTTCCTACGAGCAGTACTTC.

The chain employs TRBV6-5 and TRBJ2-7; a weak D match, TRBD2 (5 bases). Trimming left V 2 bases short and J 3 bases short, with 17 bases between. Per germline, CDR1 MNHEY and CDR2 SVGAGI. This CDR3 region has 16 residues. In nucleotides, the CDR3 is TGTGCCAGCAGTTACAGAGGGAACTCCATACACTACGAGCAGTACTTC. This codes for CASSYRGNSIHYEQYF.

V usage is TRBV12-1 and J usage is TRBJ2-1; the table's TRBD2 call for D was not verified on the DNA. TRBV12-1 is marked as a pseudogene. The CDR3 runs 11 residues. The CDR3 reads CASSLGDEQFF. In DNA, the CDR3 is TGTGCCAGCAGCTTGGGAGATGAGCAGTTCTTC.

The genes are TRBV13 and TRBJ2-2; TRBD2 aligns across 14 bases. The V gene's germline CDR1 is PRHDT and CDR2 FYEKMQ (reference sequence). The CDR3 is made up of 21 amino acids. After removal of 2 bases from V and 3 bases from J, the junction contained 14 bases not matched to a gene. DNA for the CDR3: TGTGCCAGCAGCTTAATGGGACTAGCGGGAGCCGGCACGGGGGACACCGGGGAGCTGTTTTTT. This codes for CASSLMGLAGAGTGDTGELFF.

The CDR3 coding sequence is TGCAGCGCCGATGGGACAGCTGGCCAAGAGACCCAGTACTTC. This gives the protein CSADGTAGQETQYF. This chain uses TRBV29-1 with TRBJ2-5; the match to TRBD1 covers 7 bases. The V gene end was trimmed by 7 bases and the J gene end by 1 base; junction bases not matched to a gene: 9. Germline lookup yields CDR1 SQVTM and CDR2 ANQGSEA. This CDR3 comprises 14 residues. Combining the CDR3 with reference TRBV29-1 and TRBJ2-5 gives the whole variable domain SAVISQKPSRDICQRGTSLTIQCQVDSQVTMMFWYRQQPGQSLTLIATANQGSEATYESGFVIDKFPISRPNLTFSTLTVSNMSPEDSSIYLCSADGTAGQETQYFGPGTRLLVL.

This clone has a single count. The rearrangement links TRBV6-5 to TRBJ1-1; unclear D gene. V lost 0 bases to trimming and J lost 0 bases, with 8 bases between them. The CDR3 spans 15 residues. The germline V gene has CDR1 MNHEY and CDR2 SVGAGI. CDR3 sequence reads: CASSYSGRVNTEAFF. Here the CDR3 DNA reads TGTGCCAGCAGTTACTCGGGCAGAGTGAACACTGAAGCTTTCTTT.

Here the CDR3 reads CATSRGSRVMGTEAFF. CDR3 in DNA: TGTGCCACCAGCAGAGGAAGCAGGGTAATGGGAACTGAAGCTTTCTTT. The J gene is TRBJ1-1, the V gene TRBV15, with D maybe TRBD1 (5 bases). V was cut by 1 base and J by 5 bases, with 17 bases left in between. Germline assignment: CDR1 LNHNV and CDR2 YYDKDF (reference sequence). This CDR3 has 16 amino acids.

This rearrangement joins TRBV25-1 to TRBJ1-1; the match to TRBD1 covers 7 bases. Germline V gene data show CDR1 as MGHDK and CDR2 as SYGVNS. With 5 bases clipped from V and 9 bases from J, the junction kept 15 bases outside the gene matches. The CDR3 has 15 residues. CDR3 in DNA: TGTGCCAGCAGTAGCGAGGGGGCAGGGACGAATCAAGCTTTCTTT. This encodes CASSSEGAGTNQAFF.

The chain carries TRBV25-1 and TRBJ2-1; D ambiguous. The V end lost 7 bases, the J end lost 1 base, and 11 bases lay between the germline ends. This CDR3 region has 14 residues. Germline CDR1 is MGHDK and CDR2 is SYGVNS. The CDR3 loop is CASTTAGSYNEQFF. DNA of the CDR3: TGTGCCAGCACGACGGCCGGGTCCTACAATGAGCAGTTCTTC.

The table lists this clone with a count of one. The J gene is TRBJ1-2, the V gene TRBV6-5; unclear D gene. Germline loops: CDR1 MNHEY, CDR2 SVGAGI. Trimming shortened V by 4 bases and J by 6 bases, and 12 bases separated the two germline ends. The CDR3 is 13 amino acids. CDR3 residues: CASSSRGLDGYTF. The CDR3 DNA reads as TGTGCCAGCAGTTCGAGAGGTTTGGATGGCTACACCTTC.

V is TRBV7-6 and J is TRBJ2-1; D perhaps matches TRBD2 (6 bases). The V gene's germline CDR1 is SGHVS and CDR2 FNYEAQ. The CDR3 runs to 16 residues. The V gene lost 4 bases and the J gene lost 8 bases, with 21 bases spanning the gap. The CDR3, as DNA: TGTGCCAGCAGCTCCGTTGGCGGGACCTTACCCCATGAGCAGTTCTTC. Translated: CASSSVGGTLPHEQFF.

Turning to this clone: Other nucleotide sequences in the sample specify the same CDR3. V is TRBV19 and J is TRBJ1-1, with D perhaps matching TRBD1 (6 bases). CDR1 is LNHDA, CDR2 SQIVND, per germline (reference sequence). CDR3 size: 15 residues. The V gene lost 9 bases and the J gene lost 0 bases, with 17 bases spanning the gap. This CDR3 is CASTRQGFMNTEAFF. In DNA, the CDR3 is TGTGCCAGCACAAGGCAGGGGTTCATGAACACTGAAGCTTTCTTT.

This clone was seen only a few times. This chain uses TRBV5-1 with TRBJ2-5; 14 bases fit TRBD2. Germline trimming cut 0 bases from V and 5 bases from J; bases unmatched to any gene: 6. The CDR3 loop spans 17 amino acids. Germline CDR1 SGHRS, CDR2 YFSETQ. As DNA, the CDR3 is TGCGCCAGCAGCTTGGCCGGACTAGCGGGAGGTGGGGAGACCCAGTACTTC. Protein sequence: CASSLAGLAGGGETQYF. The variable domain in full, with the rest retrieved from reference TRBV5-1 and TRBJ2-5, is KAGVTQTPRYLIKTRGQQVTLSCSPISGHRSVSWYQQTPGQGLQFLFEYFSETQRNKGNFPGRFSGRQFSNSRSEMNVSTLELGDSALYLCASSLAGLAGGGETQYFGPGTRLLVL.

The J gene is TRBJ2-1, the V gene TRBV5-4; TRBD1 aligns across 8 bases. V lost 3 bases and J lost 8; bases outside the gene matches: 10. The CDR3 contains 15 residues. Germline V gene lookup returns CDR1 SGHNT and CDR2 YYREEE (reference sequence). The CDR3 loop reads CASSSDLDRAHEQFF. CDR3 bases: TGTGCCAGCAGCTCTGATTTGGACAGGGCACATGAGCAGTTCTTC.

V and J are TRBV6-5 and TRBJ2-7, with 7 bases fitting TRBD2. The CDR3 spans 15 residues. Germline values: CDR1 MNHEY, CDR2 SVGAGI. V lost 7 bases and J lost 3; bases outside the gene matches: 12. This CDR3 is CASMTGGRGSYEQYF. CDR3 nucleotides: TGTGCCAGCATGACGGGGGGACGGGGAAGCTACGAGCAGTACTTC.

This clone turned up a few times. The gene calls are TRBV10-3 and TRBJ2-5, with D uncertain. V gave up 3 bases and J gave up 2 bases, with 4 bases separating them. CDR3 size: 12 residues. Germline values: CDR1 ENHRY, CDR2 SYGVKD. The chain's CDR3 is CAISERQETQYF. CDR3 in DNA: TGTGCCATCAGTGAACGGCAAGAGACCCAGTACTTC.

This clone appeared once. The chain combines TRBV25-1 with TRBJ2-3; 8 positions match TRBD2. V trimming: 6 bases; J trimming: 2 bases; junction bases outside the gene matches: 13. Looked up from germline, CDR1 is MGHDK and CDR2 is SYGVNS. This CDR3 region has 17 residues. The CDR3 sequence: CASRPEPGLGTTDTQYF. The CDR3 region has the DNA TGTGCCAGCAGGCCCGAGCCGGGACTAGGGACCACAGATACGCAGTATTTT.

The gene calls are TRBV28 and TRBJ1-1; D is possibly TRBD1 (5 bases). CDR3 size: 15 residues. Germline values: CDR1 MDHEN, CDR2 SYDVKM. V lost 3 bases and J 0 bases, leaving 11 bases between the germline ends. The CDR3 DNA reads as TGTGCCAGCAGTTTCCTCAGGGAAATGAACACTGAAGCTTTCTTT. This codes for CASSFLREMNTEAFF.

This clone turned up a few times. This chain joins TRBV6-5 and TRBJ2-3, with a weak D call TRBD2 (5 bases). The CDR3 has 13 amino acids. Trimming shortened V by 5 bases and J by 4 bases, and 10 bases separated the two germline ends. CDR1 and CDR2 (germline): MNHEY, SVGAGI. The CDR3 DNA is TGTGCCAGCAGTCTCGGGGATGCAGATACGCAGTATTTT. Amino acid sequence: CASSLGDADTQYF.

The gene calls are TRBV9 and TRBJ2-7, with 7 bases matching TRBD2. V was clipped by 0 bases and J by 2 bases; unmatched bases: 5. CDR1 is SGDLS and CDR2 is YYNGEE in the germline V gene. The CDR3 is made up of 15 amino acids. The CDR3 here is CASSVEASGPYEQYF. The CDR3, as DNA: TGTGCCAGCAGCGTAGAGGCTAGCGGTCCCTACGAGCAGTACTTC. Full variable domain (rest looked up from reference TRBV9 and TRBJ2-7): DSGVTQTPKHLITATGQRVTLRCSPRSGDLSVYWYQQSLDQGLQFLIQYYNGEERAKGNILERFSAQQFPDLHSELNLSSLELGDSALYFCASSVEASGPYEQYFGPGTRLTVT.